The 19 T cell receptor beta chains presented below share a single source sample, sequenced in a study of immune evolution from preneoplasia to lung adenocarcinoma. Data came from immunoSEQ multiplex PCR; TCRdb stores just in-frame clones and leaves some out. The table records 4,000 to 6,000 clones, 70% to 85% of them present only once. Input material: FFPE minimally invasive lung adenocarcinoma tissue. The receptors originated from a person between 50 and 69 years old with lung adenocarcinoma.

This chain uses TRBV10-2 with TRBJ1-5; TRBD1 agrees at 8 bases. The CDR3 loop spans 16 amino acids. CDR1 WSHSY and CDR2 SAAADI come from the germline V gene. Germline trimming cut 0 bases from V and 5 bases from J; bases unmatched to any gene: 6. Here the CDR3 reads CASSESDRGIDQPQHF. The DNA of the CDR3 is TGCGCCAGCAGTGAGTCAGACAGGGGAATCGATCAGCCCCAGCATTTT.

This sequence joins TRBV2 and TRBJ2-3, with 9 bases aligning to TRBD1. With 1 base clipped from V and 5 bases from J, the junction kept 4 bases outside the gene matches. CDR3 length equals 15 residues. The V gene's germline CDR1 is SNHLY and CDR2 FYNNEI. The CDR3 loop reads CASSEDRGHGDTQYF. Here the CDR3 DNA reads TGTGCCAGCAGTGAAGACAGGGGGCATGGAGATACGCAGTATTTT.

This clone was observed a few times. The CDR3 is CACRVGIETQYF. The CDR3 DNA reads TGTGCCTGCAGGGTAGGGATAGAGACCCAGTACTTC. V and J are TRBV30 and TRBJ2-5, with D possibly being TRBD1 (5 bases). The CDR3 consists of 12 residues. The V and J ends lost 6 bases and 4 bases respectively, with 12 bases between them. The V gene's germline CDR1 is GTSNPN and CDR2 SVGIG (reference sequence).

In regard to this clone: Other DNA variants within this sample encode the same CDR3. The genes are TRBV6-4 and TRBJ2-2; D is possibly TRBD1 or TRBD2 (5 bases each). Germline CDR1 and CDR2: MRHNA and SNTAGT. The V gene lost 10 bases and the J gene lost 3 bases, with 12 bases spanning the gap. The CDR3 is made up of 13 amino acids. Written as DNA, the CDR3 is TGTGCCACCCGGGACGGAGACACCGGGGAGCTGTTTTTT. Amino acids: CATRDGDTGELFF.

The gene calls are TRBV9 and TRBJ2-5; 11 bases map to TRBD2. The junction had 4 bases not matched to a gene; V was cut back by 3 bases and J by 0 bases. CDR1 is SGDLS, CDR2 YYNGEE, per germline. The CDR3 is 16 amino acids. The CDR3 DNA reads TGTGCCAGCAGCGCGAGGACTAGCGGGTACCAAGAGACCCAGTACTTC. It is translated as CASSARTSGYQETQYF.

This chain's CDR3 is CASSSKTSGRFTEQYF. CDR3 bases: TGTGCCAGCAGCAGTAAGACTAGCGGGAGATTTACCGAGCAGTACTTC. V and J are TRBV5-4 and TRBJ2-7, with 12 nucleotides matching TRBD2. Germline trimming cut 4 bases from V and 6 bases from J; bases unmatched to any gene: 11. Germline loops: CDR1 SGHNT, CDR2 YYREEE (reference sequence). The CDR3 is made up of 16 amino acids. The complete variable domain, with remaining parts taken from reference TRBV5-4 and TRBJ2-7, reads ETGVTQSPTHLIKTRGQQVTLRCSSQSGHNTVSWYQQALGQGPQFIFQYYREEENGRGNFPPRFSGLQFPNYSSELNVNALELDDSALYLCASSSKTSGRFTEQYFGPGTRLTVT.

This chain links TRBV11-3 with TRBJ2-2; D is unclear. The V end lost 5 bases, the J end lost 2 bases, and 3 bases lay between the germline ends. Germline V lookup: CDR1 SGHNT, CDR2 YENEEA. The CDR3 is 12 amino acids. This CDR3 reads CASSPNTGELFF. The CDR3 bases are TGTGCCAGCAGCCCAAACACCGGGGAGCTGTTTTTT.

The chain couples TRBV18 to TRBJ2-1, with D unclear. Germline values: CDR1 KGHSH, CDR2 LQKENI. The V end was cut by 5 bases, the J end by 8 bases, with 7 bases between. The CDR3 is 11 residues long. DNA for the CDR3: TGTGCCAGCTCAGACGATGATGAGCAGTTCTTC. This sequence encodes CASSDDDEQFF.

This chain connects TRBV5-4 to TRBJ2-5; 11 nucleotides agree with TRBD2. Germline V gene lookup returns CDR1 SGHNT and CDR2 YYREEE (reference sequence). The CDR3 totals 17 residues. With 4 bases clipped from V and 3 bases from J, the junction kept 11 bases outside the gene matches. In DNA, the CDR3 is TGTGCCAGCAGCGGAGGACTAGCGGGTCCTGACAAAGAGACCCAGTACTTC. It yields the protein CASSGGLAGPDKETQYF.

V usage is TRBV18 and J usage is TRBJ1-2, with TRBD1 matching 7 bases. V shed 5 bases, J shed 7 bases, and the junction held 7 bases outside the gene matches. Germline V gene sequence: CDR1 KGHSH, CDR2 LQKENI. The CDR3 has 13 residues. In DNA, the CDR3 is TGTGCCAGCTCAGCGGGACAGATCCTTGGCTACACCTTC. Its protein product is CASSAGQILGYTF.

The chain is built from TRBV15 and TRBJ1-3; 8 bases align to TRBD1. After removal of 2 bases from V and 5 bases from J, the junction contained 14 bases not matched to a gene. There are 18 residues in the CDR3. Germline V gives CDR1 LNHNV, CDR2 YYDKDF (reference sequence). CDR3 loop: CATSRTGTGNPFRNTIYF. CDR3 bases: TGTGCCACCAGCAGAACCGGGACAGGCAACCCATTTCGAAACACCATATATTTT.

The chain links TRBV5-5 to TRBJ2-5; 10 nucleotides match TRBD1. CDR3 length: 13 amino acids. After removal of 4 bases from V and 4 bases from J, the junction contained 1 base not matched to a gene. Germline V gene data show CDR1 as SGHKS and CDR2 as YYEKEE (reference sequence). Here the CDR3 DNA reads TGTGCCAGCAGCGGGACAGGGGTAGAGACCCAGTACTTC. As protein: CASSGTGVETQYF.

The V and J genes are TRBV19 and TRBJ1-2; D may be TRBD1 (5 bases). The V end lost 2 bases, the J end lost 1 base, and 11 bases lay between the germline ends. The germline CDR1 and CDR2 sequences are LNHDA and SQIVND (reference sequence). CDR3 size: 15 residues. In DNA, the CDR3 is TGTGCCAGTAGTATATTCCAGGGAGTTAACTATGGCTACACCTTC. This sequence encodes CASSIFQGVNYGYTF.

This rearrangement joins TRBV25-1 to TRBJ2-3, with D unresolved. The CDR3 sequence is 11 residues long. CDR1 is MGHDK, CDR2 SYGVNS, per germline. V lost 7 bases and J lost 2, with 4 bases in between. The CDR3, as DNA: TGTGCCAGCACCTTCACAGATACGCAGTATTTT. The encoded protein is CASTFTDTQYF.

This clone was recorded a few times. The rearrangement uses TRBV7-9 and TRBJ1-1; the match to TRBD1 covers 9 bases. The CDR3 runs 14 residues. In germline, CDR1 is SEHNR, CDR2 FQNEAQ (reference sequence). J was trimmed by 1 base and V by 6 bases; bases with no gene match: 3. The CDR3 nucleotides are TGTGCCAGCAGAGGGACAGGGAGGAACACTGAAGCTTTCTTT. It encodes CASRGTGRNTEAFF.

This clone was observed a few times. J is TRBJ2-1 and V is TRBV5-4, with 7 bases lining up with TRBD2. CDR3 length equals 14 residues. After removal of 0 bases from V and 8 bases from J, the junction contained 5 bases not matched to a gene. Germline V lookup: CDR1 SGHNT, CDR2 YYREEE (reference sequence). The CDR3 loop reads CASSLVLTSDEQFF. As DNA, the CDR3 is TGTGCCAGCAGCTTGGTGCTAACTAGCGATGAGCAGTTCTTC.

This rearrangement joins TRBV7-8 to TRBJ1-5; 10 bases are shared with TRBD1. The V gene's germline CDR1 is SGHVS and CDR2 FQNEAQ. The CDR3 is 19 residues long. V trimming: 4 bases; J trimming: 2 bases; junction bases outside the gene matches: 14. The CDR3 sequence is CASSSYRDRGFRGNQPQHF. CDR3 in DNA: TGTGCCAGCAGCTCGTACCGGGACAGGGGATTCCGAGGCAATCAGCCCCAGCATTTT.

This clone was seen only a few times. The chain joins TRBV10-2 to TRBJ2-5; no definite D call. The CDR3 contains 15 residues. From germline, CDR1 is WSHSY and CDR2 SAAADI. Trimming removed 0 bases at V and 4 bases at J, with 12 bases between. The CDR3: CASSESEINGETQYF. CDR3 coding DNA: TGCGCCAGCAGTGAGTCTGAAATAAACGGAGAGACCCAGTACTTC.

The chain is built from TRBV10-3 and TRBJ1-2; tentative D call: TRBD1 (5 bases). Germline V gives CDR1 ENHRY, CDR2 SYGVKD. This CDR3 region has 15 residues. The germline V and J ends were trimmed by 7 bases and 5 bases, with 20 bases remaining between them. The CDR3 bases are TGTGCCATCATGGGACCGCATTCAAGTTCGTATGGCTACACCTTC. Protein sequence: CAIMGPHSSSYGYTF.